This T cell receptor beta chain was recovered during a study of blood T cell repertoires in COVID-19. Study-wide background: T cells, B-cell-depleted T cells, or PBMCs provided the cDNA or gDNA that served as material.

In the original workflow: Estimates of nucleated cell counts were drawn from the amplification of reference gene primers. This table comes from immunoSEQ multiplex PCR, and its TCRdb copy is limited to in-frame clones, with some not included. V, J and clone size were drawn from that table, and D and trimming were deduced from the DNA. The sample includes about 100,000 clones, about 82% seen only once; the top ten take 10% to 15%. The length of the CDR3 is 17 residues. Germline V gives CDR1 WNHNN, CDR2 SYGVQD (reference sequence). Trimming at V came to 3 bases and at J to 6 bases, leaving 12 bases not matched to a gene.

The TCR comes from a woman aged 55 to 70 in a cohort sampled during active or convalescent COVID-19. Material: peripheral blood. The V and J genes are TRBV10-1 and TRBJ2-3; 10 bases fit TRBD2. DNA for the CDR3: TGCGCCAGCAGTGACTGGGGACTAGCGAACCCGAAGGATACGCAGTATTTT. The encoded protein is CASSDWGLANPKDTQYF.